The 16 T cell receptor beta chains in this list originate from one sample, sequenced in a study of cytomegalovirus exposure and HLA in healthy donors. Using immunoSEQ multiplex PCR, the repertoire was profiled, and TCRdb retains in-frame clones only, with some absent. Of 350,000 or so clones listed, 86% were seen once; the top ten hold around 0.8%. Input material: PBMCs. These receptors were obtained from a woman between 18 and 29 years old in good health and CMV-seronegative.

The chain joins TRBV6-4 to TRBJ2-5; D is unresolved. Germline values: CDR1 MRHNA, CDR2 SNTAGT. The V and J ends lost 2 bases and 13 bases respectively, with 17 bases between them. This CDR3 comprises 13 residues. The CDR3, as DNA: TGTGCCAGCAGTGACGGCCCCGCGGCCCCCAGGTACTTC. Amino acids: CASSDGPAAPRYF.

J is TRBJ2-7 and V is TRBV7-2; 10 bases agree with TRBD1. The V and J ends lost 1 base and 4 bases, in that order; junction bases with no gene match: 10. The CDR3 covers 17 residues. CDR1 and CDR2 from the germline V gene are SGHTA and FQGNSA. The DNA of the CDR3 is TGTGCCAGCAGCTTAGATGGAGCGACAGGGGGCCCTTACGAGCAGTACTTC. This translates into CASSLDGATGGPYEQYF.

The gene calls are TRBV28 and TRBJ2-5; possible D gene TRBD1, 6 bases. V shed 11 bases and J shed 0 bases, with 19 bases lying between them. Germline CDR1 MDHEN, CDR2 SYDVKM. This CDR3 is built from 15 residues. The DNA of the CDR3 is TGTGCCGCCCGATCGATAGGACAGAACCAAGAGACCCAGTACTTC. It encodes CAARSIGQNQETQYF. The complete variable domain, with remaining parts taken from reference TRBV28 and TRBJ2-5, reads DVKVTQSSRYLVKRTGEKVFLECVQDMDHENMFWYRQDPGLGLRLIYFSYDVKMKEKGDIPEGYSVSREKKERFSLILESASTNQTSMYLCAARSIGQNQETQYFGPGTRLLVL.

This clone was seen a few times. V and J are TRBV6-6 and TRBJ1-2, with D maybe TRBD1 (5 bases). Germline V gene data show CDR1 as MNHNY and CDR2 as SVGAGI (reference sequence). Trimming removed 1 base at V and 7 bases at J, with 13 bases between. The CDR3 is 14 amino acids. CDR3 sequence reads: CASSYFGGEGGYTF. As DNA, the CDR3 is TGTGCCAGCAGTTACTTCGGGGGGGAGGGTGGCTACACCTTC.

This clone was counted between two and nine times. The genes are TRBV5-1 and TRBJ2-7, with TRBD2 identical over 10 bases. Trimming removed 7 bases from V and 2 bases from J; junction bases left unmatched: 3. CDR1 is SGHRS and CDR2 is YFSETQ in the germline V gene. CDR3 size: 13 residues. The CDR3 loop reads CASRTSGTYEQYF. The DNA for the CDR3 is TGCGCCAGCCGCACTAGCGGGACCTACGAGCAGTACTTC.

V gene TRBV28 combines with J gene TRBJ2-5; tentatively, D is TRBD2 (6 bases). V lost 5 bases to trimming and J lost 5 bases, with 12 bases between them. The CDR3 has 13 residues. In germline, CDR1 is MDHEN, CDR2 SYDVKM. The CDR3 region is CASSLEGLETQYF. CDR3 bases: TGTGCCAGCAGTCTAGAGGGACTGGAGACCCAGTACTTC.

The chain recombines TRBV14 with TRBJ2-7; no clear D gene. V shed 3 bases and J shed 0 bases, with 12 bases lying between them. The CDR3 covers 15 residues. Per the germline V gene, CDR1 is SGHDN and CDR2 is FVKESK. The CDR3 reads CASSQLGTNSYEQYF. CDR3 DNA: TGTGCCAGCAGCCAGCTCGGCACTAACTCCTACGAGCAGTACTTC.

The chain employs TRBV19 and TRBJ1-3, with a weak D call TRBD1 (5 bases). V was clipped by 7 bases and J by 8 bases, with 12 bases between them. This CDR3 has 12 residues. Germline values: CDR1 LNHDA, CDR2 SQIVND (reference sequence). This chain's CDR3 is CASKDPGDTIYF. CDR3 DNA: TGTGCCAGTAAGGACCCGGGGGACACCATATATTTT. Complete variable domain (other parts from reference TRBV19 and TRBJ1-3): DGGITQSPKYLFRKEGQNVTLSCEQNLNHDAMYWYRQDPGQGLRLIYYSQIVNDFQKGDIAEGYSVSREKKESFPLTVTSAQKNPTAFYLCASKDPGDTIYFGEGSWLTVV.

The chain is built from TRBV28 and TRBJ1-3, with D possibly being TRBD1 (5 bases). The CDR3 extends over 12 amino acids. Germline V CDR1 and CDR2: MDHEN, SYDVKM. V gave up 11 bases and J gave up 0 bases, with 8 bases separating them. The CDR3 is CAHQGSGNTIYF. The CDR3, as DNA: TGTGCCCACCAGGGCTCTGGAAACACCATATATTTT.

This chain uses TRBV28 with TRBJ1-1, with 9 positions matching TRBD1. The germline V gene has CDR1 MDHEN and CDR2 SYDVKM. The CDR3 length is 14 residues. V lost 10 bases, J lost 4 bases, and 10 bases stayed unmatched. The CDR3 loop reads CAIAPGQGITEAFF. CDR3 sequence (DNA): TGTGCCATCGCCCCCGGACAGGGGATCACTGAAGCTTTCTTT. The full variable domain, completed using reference TRBV28 and TRBJ1-1, is DVKVTQSSRYLVKRTGEKVFLECVQDMDHENMFWYRQDPGLGLRLIYFSYDVKMKEKGDIPEGYSVSREKKERFSLILESASTNQTSMYLCAIAPGQGITEAFFGQGTRLTVV.

This chain links TRBV28 with TRBJ2-7, with TRBD1 matching over 7 bases. V shed 2 bases and J 2 bases; nucleotides not matched to a gene: 3. Germline-derived CDR1 and CDR2 are MDHEN and SYDVKM. The CDR3 spans 14 residues. CDR3 region: CASSLARGPYEQYF. DNA for the CDR3: TGTGCCAGCAGTTTAGCTAGGGGGCCCTACGAGCAGTACTTC.

The V gene is TRBV19, the J gene TRBJ2-1; no reliable D call. The CDR3 totals 15 residues. V lost 1 base to trimming and J lost 0 bases, with 7 bases between them. Per the germline V gene, CDR1 is LNHDA and CDR2 is SQIVND (reference sequence). CDR3 sequence: CASSIGPDSYNEQFF. The CDR3 bases are TGTGCCAGTAGTATAGGGCCAGACTCCTACAATGAGCAGTTCTTC. The full variable domain, rest sourced from reference TRBV19 and TRBJ2-1, is DGGITQSPKYLFRKEGQNVTLSCEQNLNHDAMYWYRQDPGQGLRLIYYSQIVNDFQKGDIAEGYSVSREKKESFPLTVTSAQKNPTAFYLCASSIGPDSYNEQFFGPGTRLTVL.

Only a few counts were recorded for this clone. This chain uses TRBV19 with TRBJ1-5; 8 bases are shared with TRBD1. The junction had 4 bases not matched to a gene; V was cut back by 0 bases and J by 6 bases. This CDR3 contains 15 residues. Germline V gene sequence: CDR1 LNHDA, CDR2 SQIVND (reference sequence). The DNA of the CDR3 is TGTGCCAGTAGTATAGACGGGACAGGATCTCAGCCCCAGCATTTT. It is translated as CASSIDGTGSQPQHF.

This chain links TRBV19 with TRBJ1-5; D not certain. CDR3 size: 12 residues. Germline V gene lookup returns CDR1 LNHDA and CDR2 SQIVND (reference sequence). The V end was cut by 0 bases, the J end by 6 bases, with 3 bases between. CDR3 DNA sequence: TGTGCCAGTAGTATAGATCGTCAGCCCCAGCATTTT. Translation gives CASSIDRQPQHF.

The rearrangement joins TRBV7-3 to TRBJ2-5, with 8 bases lining up with TRBD2. The CDR3 sequence is 14 residues long. Germline trimming cut 4 bases from V and 4 bases from J; bases unmatched to any gene: 5. Germline lookup yields CDR1 SGHTA and CDR2 FQGTGA. This CDR3 reads CASSWSGSGETQYF. In DNA, the CDR3 is TGTGCCAGCAGCTGGAGCGGGAGTGGAGAGACCCAGTACTTC. Variable domain in full (rest from reference TRBV7-3 and TRBJ2-5): GAGVSQTPSNKVTEKGKYVELRCDPISGHTALYWYRQSLGQGPEFLIYFQGTGAADDSGLPNDRFFAVRPEGSVSTLKIQRTERGDSAVYLCASSWSGSGETQYFGPGTRLLVL.

The chain uses TRBV27 and TRBJ2-5; 15 bases line up with TRBD2. The V gene end was trimmed by 5 bases and the J gene end by 4 bases; junction bases not matched to a gene: 5. CDR3 length equals 16 residues. The germline V gene has CDR1 MNHEY and CDR2 SMNVEV (reference sequence). The CDR3: CASSPGLAGGRETQYF. CDR3 sequence (DNA): TGTGCCAGCAGTCCGGGACTAGCGGGAGGAAGAGAGACCCAGTACTTC.